Following are 29 T cell receptor beta chains from one sample sequenced in a study of CD8 T cells in ankylosing spondylitis. Via MiXCR, TCRdb re-called the 5' RACE reads, giving one row per CDR3 protein. The sample holds 250,000 or so distinct CDR3 sequences, about 10% seen once. The sequencing sample was made of blood, either unsorted or a sorted T cell fraction (not recorded which). All receptors derive from a male donor with ankylosing spondylitis or in good health (not recorded which).

This clonotype was picked up many times. This chain uses TRBV20-1 with TRBJ2-2; D gene unclear. This CDR3 comprises 14 residues. The ends were cut back, 5 bases at V and 1 base at J, with 11 bases in the middle. Germline CDR1 is DFQATT and CDR2 is SNEGSKA (reference sequence). The CDR3 is CSAHTERNTGELFF. For the CDR3, the DNA is TGCAGTGCTCACACCGAAAGGAACACCGGGGAGCTGTTTTTT.

This chain uses TRBV29-1 with TRBJ2-7; D is unresolved. Germline-derived CDR1 and CDR2 are SQVTM and ANQGSEA. The CDR3 has 12 amino acids. V lost 7 bases and J 3 bases, leaving 13 bases between the germline ends. DNA of the CDR3: TGCAGCGCCCGTGGGAACTACTACGAGCAGTACTTC. This codes for CSARGNYYEQYF.

This clonotype was seen repeatedly, ten times or more. This chain joins TRBV29-1 and TRBJ1-5, with 7 bases matching TRBD1. Per germline, CDR1 SQVTM and CDR2 ANQGSEA. With V trimmed by 2 bases and J by 6 bases, 22 bases remained unmatched. CDR3 length: 19 amino acids. In DNA, the CDR3 is TGCAGCGTTGAAAAGGAGAGTGGACAGGTCCCTTATCCCCCTCAGCCCCAGCATTTT. This codes for CSVEKESGQVPYPPQPQHF.

The table lists this clonotype with many counts. The rearrangement links TRBV11-1 to TRBJ2-3; the D gene is possibly TRBD2 (5 bases). Trimming took 2 bases from V and 8 from J, leaving 8 bases between them. Germline CDR1 is SGHAT and CDR2 is FQDESV (reference sequence). The CDR3 totals 12 residues. The chain's CDR3 is CASSLTSVTQYF. CDR3 DNA: TGTGCCAGCAGCTTAACTAGTGTTACGCAGTATTTT.

The V call is TRBV7-9, the J call TRBJ1-2; tentative D call: TRBD1 (5 bases). Trimming removed 7 bases at V and 1 base at J, with 16 bases between. This CDR3 has 15 amino acids. In germline, CDR1 is SEHNR, CDR2 FQNEAQ (reference sequence). The DNA for the CDR3 is TGTGCCAGCACCTCTGGAGGGACCATTAACTATGGCTACACCTTC. Encoded protein: CASTSGGTINYGYTF.

This clonotype was counted at least ten times. The chain employs TRBV6-5 and TRBJ1-5; D not resolved. The CDR3 is 15 amino acids. Germline values: CDR1 MNHEY, CDR2 SVGAGI. V was shortened by 2 bases and J by 0 bases, with 8 bases between the two germline ends. The CDR3 nucleotides read TGTGCCAGCAGTTACACCGCCTCTAGCAATCAGCCCCAGCATTTT. Amino acid sequence: CASSYTASSNQPQHF.

Many counts were recorded for this clonotype. The rearrangement joins TRBV12-3 or TRBV12-4 to TRBJ2-3; unclear D gene. Trimming removed 3 bases from V and 0 bases from J, with 13 bases in between. The CDR3 contains 16 residues. CDR3 sequence: CASSFWVTPSTDTQYF. CDR3 coding DNA: TGTGCCAGCAGTTTTTGGGTAACTCCTAGCACAGATACGCAGTATTTT.

In its sample, this clonotype was seen many times. No conserved phenylalanine or tryptophan ends this CDR3, so it is likely a read error. This chain's CDR3 is CASSAGNNSPLHL. CDR3 bases: TGTGCCAGCAGTGCGGGAAACAATTCACCCCTCCACCTT. The chain couples TRBV25-1 to TRBJ1-6; D is ambiguous. Germline V lookup: CDR1 MGHDK, CDR2 SYGVNS. V shed 4 bases and J shed 7 bases, with 8 bases lying between them. This CDR3 has 13 amino acids.

This clonotype was seen a handful of times. CDR3 in DNA: TGTGCCAGCAGTCTTCGAGGCAATAGGCCCCAGCATTTT. Translated, it gives CASSLRGNRPQHF. The V gene is TRBV28, the J gene TRBJ1-5; no definite D call. CDR1 and CDR2 from the germline V gene are MDHEN and SYDVKM. The length of the CDR3 is 13 residues. Trimming shortened V by 5 bases and J by 9 bases, and 14 bases separated the two germline ends.

This clonotype came up many times. The rearrangement joins TRBV9 to TRBJ1-2; no reliable D call. The CDR3 loop spans 15 amino acids. Germline V gene sequence: CDR1 SGDLS, CDR2 YYNGEE. V lost 3 bases and J lost 1, with 13 bases in between. The CDR3 nucleotides read TGTGCCAGCAGCGCATGGAGAGTGAGTAACTATGGCTACACCTTC. This codes for CASSAWRVSNYGYTF.

This clonotype came up many times. This rearrangement joins TRBV20-1 to TRBJ2-5; 7 positions agree with TRBD2. The germline V gene encodes CDR1 DFQATT and CDR2 SNEGSKA (reference sequence). The length of the CDR3 is 13 residues. J gave up 4 bases and V 6 bases, and 8 bases lay outside the gene matches. The CDR3 is CSAEAGTGETQYF. CDR3 nucleotide sequence: TGCAGTGCAGAAGCGGGAACCGGAGAGACCCAGTACTTC.

This clonotype was counted ten times or more. This chain uses TRBV5-1 with TRBJ2-3; D might be TRBD1 (5 bases). V lost 4 bases and J 10 bases, leaving 16 bases between the germline ends. Germline V gene lookup returns CDR1 SGHRS and CDR2 YFSETQ. The CDR3 runs to 13 residues. The CDR3 reads CASSPQGDQAQYF. The CDR3 nucleotides read TGCGCCAGCAGCCCCCAGGGCGACCAGGCGCAGTATTTT.

The chain recombines TRBV6-1 with TRBJ2-3; 7 bases map to TRBD2. The CDR3 runs 16 residues. V trimming: 2 bases; J trimming: 4 bases; junction bases outside the gene matches: 9. Germline loops: CDR1 MNHNS, CDR2 SASEGT. CDR3 loop: CASSEIGGGAADTQYF. CDR3 DNA: TGTGCCAGCAGTGAAATTGGCGGGGGAGCGGCAGATACGCAGTATTTT.

A remark on this clonotype: A read error may explain this, as a much larger clone is one base away. CDR3 residues: CASSLLDGQFF. The CDR3 nucleotides read TGTGCCAGCAGTTTATTGGATGGGCAGTTCTTC. This rearrangement joins TRBV12-3 or TRBV12-4 to TRBJ2-1; D gene unclear. This CDR3 is built from 11 residues. V gave up 2 bases and J gave up 12 bases, with 8 bases separating them.

This CDR3 reads CASSLALRVHEQFF. CDR3 sequence (DNA): TGTGCCAGCAGCTTAGCCTTACGGGTCCATGAGCAGTTCTTC. V usage is TRBV7-2 and J usage is TRBJ2-1; D is unresolved. CDR1 and CDR2 (germline): SGHTA, FQGNSA. V lost 0 bases, J lost 8 bases, and 11 bases lay in between. The CDR3 runs 14 residues.

This clonotype was seen at least ten times. This rearrangement joins TRBV6-4 to TRBJ2-7; no definite D call. The CDR3 is made up of 11 amino acids. The ends were cut back, 2 bases at V and 4 bases at J, with 3 bases in the middle. Germline V CDR1 and CDR2: MRHNA, SNTAGT. CDR3 sequence reads: CASSDRYEQYF. The CDR3 DNA sequence: TGTGCCAGCAGTGACAGGTACGAGCAGTACTTC.

The chain carries TRBV18 and TRBJ2-1; 10 nucleotides line up with TRBD2. CDR3 length equals 16 residues. Germline values: CDR1 KGHSH, CDR2 LQKENI. The V gene end was trimmed by 3 bases and the J gene end by 7 bases; junction bases not matched to a gene: 9. This chain's CDR3 is CASSPLASGSLNEQFF. CDR3 bases: TGTGCCAGCTCACCCCTGGCTAGCGGGAGTCTGAATGAGCAGTTCTTC.

This chain joins TRBV25-1 and TRBJ2-5, with 9 bases lining up with TRBD1. The CDR3 is 17 amino acids. V lost 2 bases and J lost 5; bases outside the gene matches: 12. CDR1 is MGHDK, CDR2 SYGVNS, per germline. CDR3 bases: TGTGCCAGCAGTGAAACTCGGGGACAGGGTATGGCGGAGACCCAGTACTTC. Its translation is CASSETRGQGMAETQYF.

This clonotype was counted only a few times. The chain carries TRBV15 and TRBJ2-7; D possibly corresponds to TRBD2 (6 bases). This CDR3 contains 13 residues. Looked up from germline, CDR1 is LNHNV and CDR2 is YYDKDF (reference sequence). Trimming stripped 9 bases from V and 6 bases from J, with 18 bases between. The CDR3: CATSLNFGGEQYF. CDR3 nucleotide sequence: TGTGCCACATCGTTAAATTTCGGGGGCGAGCAGTACTTC.

The rearrangement uses TRBV6-2 or TRBV6-3 and TRBJ2-2, with 7 bases that match TRBD1. This CDR3 has 15 amino acids. In germline, CDR1 is MNHEY, CDR2 SVGEGT. The V segment lost 0 bases and the J segment 6 bases; nucleotides outside the gene matches: 4. The chain's CDR3 is CASSYSGGAAGELFF. The CDR3 DNA is TGTGCCAGCAGTTACTCAGGGGGCGCCGCCGGGGAGCTGTTTTTT.

This clonotype was seen at least ten times. This chain links TRBV5-1 with TRBJ1-6; D is uncertain. Trimming shortened V by 4 bases and J by 7 bases, and 9 bases separated the two germline ends. From germline, CDR1 is SGHRS and CDR2 YFSETQ. The CDR3 contains 13 residues. The CDR3 protein is CASSMTENSPLHF. The CDR3 nucleotides are TGCGCCAGCAGCATGACGGAGAATTCACCCCTCCACTTT.

This clonotype turned up a few times. CDR3 bases: TGTGCCAGCAGTGACAGGGCGGGAGTGAGGAACAATGAGCAGTTCTTC. Translation gives CASSDRAGVRNNEQFF. The chain couples TRBV6-4 to TRBJ2-1; 7 positions match TRBD2. Germline CDR1 and CDR2: MRHNA and SNTAGT. This CDR3 has 16 amino acids. With 2 bases clipped from V and 5 bases from J, the junction kept 9 bases outside the gene matches.

There are many counts of this clonotype. The J gene is TRBJ2-5, the V gene TRBV5-1; the D gene is possibly TRBD1 (6 bases). Germline V gives CDR1 SGHRS, CDR2 YFSETQ. Deletions cut 4 bases from V and 9 bases from J, with 16 bases between. This CDR3 contains 13 residues. The CDR3 sequence: CASSIDRSGAQYF. The CDR3 region has the DNA TGCGCCAGCAGCATAGACAGGTCCGGCGCCCAGTACTTC.

Many counts were recorded for this clonotype. The genes are TRBV9 and TRBJ2-1; unclear D gene. The germline gives CDR1 SGDLS, CDR2 YYNGEE. The length of the CDR3 is 14 residues. Trimming stripped 0 bases from V and 4 bases from J, with 8 bases between. The CDR3 protein is CASSVETRYNEQFF. For the CDR3, the DNA is TGTGCCAGCAGCGTAGAAACGCGGTACAATGAGCAGTTCTTC.

This clonotype was observed many times. The V gene is TRBV12-3 or TRBV12-4, the J gene TRBJ1-1; a possible D gene is TRBD1 (5 bases). V was pared by 6 bases and J by 7 bases, with 21 bases between. The CDR3 runs 15 residues. The CDR3 region is CASSQHVGRAGEAFF. As DNA, the CDR3 is TGTGCCAGCAGCCAGCATGTGGGCAGGGCGGGTGAAGCTTTCTTT.

This clonotype came up a few times. The chain recombines TRBV15 with TRBJ2-3; tentative D call: TRBD2 (5 bases). This CDR3 is 13 amino acids long. V was pared by 1 base and J by 3 bases, with 5 bases between. The germline V gene encodes CDR1 LNHNV and CDR2 YYDKDF (reference sequence). The CDR3: CATSRAGTDTQYF. The CDR3 coding sequence is TGTGCCACCAGCAGAGCGGGGACAGATACGCAGTATTTT.

This clonotype was counted a few times. The V call is TRBV25-1, the J call TRBJ2-7; no reliable D call. The germline V and J ends were trimmed by 2 bases and 0 bases, with 8 bases remaining between them. This CDR3 spans 14 amino acids. Germline lookup yields CDR1 MGHDK and CDR2 SYGVNS. The CDR3 DNA sequence: TGTGCCAGCAGTGAAACCGTCAGCTCCTACGAGCAGTACTTC. Amino acids: CASSETVSSYEQYF.

This clonotype has just a few counts. This chain uses TRBV27 with TRBJ1-1; TRBD1 matches at 10 bases. J was trimmed by 4 bases and V by 3 bases; bases with no gene match: 2. The CDR3 spans 14 residues. Germline lookup yields CDR1 MNHEY and CDR2 SMNVEV (reference sequence). The chain's CDR3 is CASSFRDRGTEAFF. The CDR3 DNA reads as TGTGCCAGCAGTTTTCGGGACAGGGGCACTGAAGCTTTCTTT.

The V gene is TRBV6-5, the J gene TRBJ2-3; the D gene is possibly TRBD2 (6 bases). The CDR3 sequence is 17 residues long. CDR1 is MNHEY, CDR2 SVGAGI, per germline. The V gene lost 0 bases and the J gene lost 1 base, with 14 bases spanning the gap. CDR3 DNA: TGTGCCAGCAGTTACTCCGGAGCGGCTAGCGGCACAGATACGCAGTATTTT. Translated: CASSYSGAASGTDTQYF.